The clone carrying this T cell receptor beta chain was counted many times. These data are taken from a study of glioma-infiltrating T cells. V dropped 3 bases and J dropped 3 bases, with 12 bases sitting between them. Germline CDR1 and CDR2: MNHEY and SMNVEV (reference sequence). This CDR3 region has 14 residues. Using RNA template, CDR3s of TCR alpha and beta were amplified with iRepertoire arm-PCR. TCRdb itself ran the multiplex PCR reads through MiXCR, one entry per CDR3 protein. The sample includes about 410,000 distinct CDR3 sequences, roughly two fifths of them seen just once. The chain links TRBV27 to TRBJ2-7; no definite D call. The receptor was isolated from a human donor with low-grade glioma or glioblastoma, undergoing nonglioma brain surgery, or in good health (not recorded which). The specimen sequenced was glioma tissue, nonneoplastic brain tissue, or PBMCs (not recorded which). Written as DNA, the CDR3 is TGTGCCAGCAGTTTCGGGTACGGAATCTACGAGCAGTACTTC. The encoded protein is CASSFGYGIYEQYF.